The 14 T cell receptor beta chains listed next were all sequenced from one sample in a study of early T cells in non-severe SARS-CoV-2 infection. A single record per CDR3 protein comes from TCRdb applying MiXCR to the 5' RACE reads. The sample holds under 95,000 distinct CDR3 sequences, approximately 12% seen once. The specimen was whole blood. Source of these receptors: an adult who was a healthcare worker with PCR-confirmed SARS-CoV-2 infection or an uninfected control (not recorded which).

The chain couples TRBV27 to TRBJ2-1, with a weak D call TRBD1 (6 bases). The germline V gene encodes CDR1 MNHEY and CDR2 SMNVEV (reference sequence). Trimming left V 3 bases short and J 4 bases short, with 13 bases between. The CDR3 runs to 15 residues. The CDR3 reads CASSFFTGKYNEQFF. In DNA form, the CDR3 reads TGTGCCAGCAGTTTTTTTACAGGGAAGTACAATGAGCAGTTCTTC.

This clonotype was recorded a few times. This chain links TRBV5-1 with TRBJ1-2; D call uncertain. Germline V lookup: CDR1 SGHRS, CDR2 YFSETQ. This CDR3 contains 14 residues. The V gene lost 1 base and the J gene lost 1 base, with 8 bases spanning the gap. The CDR3 loop reads CASSLLTSNYGYTF. The CDR3 region has the DNA TGCGCCAGCAGCTTGCTGACTAGTAACTATGGCTACACCTTC.

This clonotype was seen more than once but under ten times. The chain combines TRBV5-5 with TRBJ2-1, with D uncertain. Germline CDR1 is SGHKS and CDR2 is YYEKEE (reference sequence). CDR3 length: 11 amino acids. Trimming took off 4 bases at V and 10 bases at J, with 9 bases between the two ends. The CDR3 sequence is CASSPNWEQFF. The CDR3 DNA follows: TGTGCCAGCAGCCCAAATTGGGAGCAGTTCTTC.

In this sample, this clonotype turned up a few times. The chain carries TRBV27 and TRBJ2-3, with D unresolved. This CDR3 has 14 residues. The ends were cut back, 3 bases at V and 1 base at J, with 8 bases in the middle. Germline CDR1 and CDR2: MNHEY and SMNVEV (reference sequence). The CDR3 reads CASSFVSRTDTQYF. Written as DNA, the CDR3 is TGTGCCAGCAGTTTCGTTAGCCGCACAGATACGCAGTATTTT.

The sample holds a few counts of this clonotype. The chain uses TRBV6-2 or TRBV6-3 and TRBJ2-7, with 7 bases aligning to TRBD2. This CDR3 spans 15 amino acids. The junction had 8 bases not matched to a gene; V was cut back by 6 bases and J by 0 bases. Germline assignment: CDR1 MNHEY and CDR2 SVGEGT. DNA of the CDR3: TGTGCCAGCAGAGAGGGACTAATCCTCTCCTACGAGCAGTACTTC. Translating it yields CASREGLILSYEQYF.

The CDR3 reads CASRDTGASYEQYF. CDR3 bases: TGTGCCAGTAGAGATACCGGGGCCTCCTACGAGCAGTACTTC. The chain combines TRBV19 with TRBJ2-7; tentatively, D is TRBD1 or TRBD2 (5 bases each). Trimming cost V 6 bases and J 0 bases, with 12 bases left between them. The CDR3 spans 14 residues. Germline values: CDR1 LNHDA, CDR2 SQIVND (reference sequence).

This clonotype was recorded a few times. The chain carries TRBV5-1 and TRBJ2-5; D is perhaps TRBD2 (6 bases). V was cut by 3 bases and J by 8 bases, with 17 bases left in between. The germline CDR1 and CDR2 sequences are SGHRS and YFSETQ. This CDR3 region has 14 residues. The CDR3 sequence is CASSWAGPPETQYF. DNA for the CDR3: TGCGCCAGCAGCTGGGCGGGACCACCAGAAACCCAGTACTTC.

This clonotype was counted many times. This chain uses TRBV7-9 with TRBJ2-1; D is uncertain. Trimming shortened V by 2 bases and J by 1 base, and 12 bases separated the two germline ends. Germline V gene data show CDR1 as SEHNR and CDR2 as FQNEAQ (reference sequence). This CDR3 spans 16 amino acids. Here the CDR3 reads CASSLIRAGSYNEQFF. CDR3 coding DNA: TGTGCCAGCAGCTTAATTCGGGCCGGGTCCTACAATGAGCAGTTCTTC.

This clonotype was picked up a small number of times. CDR3 loop: CSARRTELNTEAFF. The CDR3 region has the DNA TGCAGTGCTAGGCGGACGGAATTGAACACTGAAGCTTTCTTT. The chain links TRBV20-1 to TRBJ1-1, with D hard to call. CDR1 and CDR2 (germline): DFQATT, SNEGSKA (reference sequence). The CDR3 runs 14 residues. V was pared by 3 bases and J by 0 bases, with 11 bases between.

The chain combines TRBV5-1 with TRBJ2-2, with D hard to call. Trimming stripped 5 bases from V and 6 bases from J, with 11 bases between. Per the germline V gene, CDR1 is SGHRS and CDR2 is YFSETQ. This CDR3 is built from 13 residues. The CDR3 DNA reads as TGCGCCAGCAGTTCGGAGATCTCCGGGGAGCTGTTTTTT. As protein: CASSSEISGELFF.

Written as DNA, the CDR3 is TGTGCCTGGAGCGATACAGGATATAGCAATCAGCCCCAGCATTTT. Its translation is CAWSDTGYSNQPQHF. This sequence joins TRBV30 and TRBJ1-5; TRBD1 might be the D (5 bases). V lost 3 bases and J 0 bases, leaving 12 bases between the germline ends. This CDR3 has 15 residues. CDR1 is GTSNPN and CDR2 is SVGIG in the germline V gene (reference sequence).

The chain uses TRBV28 and TRBJ2-3; a possible D gene is TRBD1 (7 bases). Germline lookup yields CDR1 MDHEN and CDR2 SYDVKM. The CDR3 contains 15 residues. V shed 2 bases and J shed 3 bases, with 12 bases lying between them. The CDR3 reads CASSLGGGLTDTQYF. The CDR3 bases are TGTGCCAGCAGTTTAGGAGGGGGCTTAACAGATACGCAGTATTTT.

This clonotype showed up just a few times. The chain combines TRBV28 with TRBJ1-5, with no clear D. This CDR3 contains 17 residues. V dropped 6 bases and J dropped 0 bases, with 18 bases sitting between them. Germline V CDR1 and CDR2: MDHEN, SYDVKM. CDR3 in DNA: TGTGCCAGCAGCCGGGAGGGATACGGACTTAGCAATCAGCCCCAGCATTTT. It encodes CASSREGYGLSNQPQHF.

This clonotype was counted a few times. The chain couples TRBV6-1 to TRBJ1-6; D not certain. CDR1 is MNHNS, CDR2 SASEGT, per germline. V shed 2 bases and J shed 4 bases, with 12 bases lying between them. The CDR3 spans 16 residues. The CDR3 DNA reads TGTGCCAGCAGTGAAAAGCAAACAGAGTATAATTCACCCCTCCACTTT. Its translation: CASSEKQTEYNSPLHF.